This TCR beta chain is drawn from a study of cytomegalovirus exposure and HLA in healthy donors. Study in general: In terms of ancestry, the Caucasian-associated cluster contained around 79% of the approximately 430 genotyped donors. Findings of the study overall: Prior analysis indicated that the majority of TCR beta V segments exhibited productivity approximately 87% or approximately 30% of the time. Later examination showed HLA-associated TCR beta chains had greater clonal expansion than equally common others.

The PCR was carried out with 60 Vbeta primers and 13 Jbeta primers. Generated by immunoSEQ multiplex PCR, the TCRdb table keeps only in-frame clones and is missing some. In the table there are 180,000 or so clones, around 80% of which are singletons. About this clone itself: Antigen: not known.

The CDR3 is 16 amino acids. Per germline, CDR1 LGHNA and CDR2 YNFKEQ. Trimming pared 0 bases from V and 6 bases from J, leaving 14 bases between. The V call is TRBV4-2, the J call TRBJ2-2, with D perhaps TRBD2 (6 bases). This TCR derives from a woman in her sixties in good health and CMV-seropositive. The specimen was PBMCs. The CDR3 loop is CASSQDNSGESGELFF. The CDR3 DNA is TGTGCCAGCAGCCAAGATAATTCGGGAGAGTCCGGGGAGCTGTTTTTT.